The clone carrying this TCR beta chain ranks as medium-sized. The antigen remains undetermined. This sample stems from a study of identifying expanded T cells in peripheral blood. Study-wide points: Clone count variance between approximately two-week samples rose with total template count.

CDR3 size: 15 residues. After removal of 5 bases from V and 7 bases from J, the junction contained 5 bases not matched to a gene. Germline-derived CDR1 and CDR2 are SGHAT and FQNNGV. Assay: immunoSEQ multiplex PCR; the TCRdb copy retains only in-frame clones and omits some. The table includes more than 75,000 clones, around 85% detected once. The V gene is TRBV11-2, the J gene TRBJ1-6; 10 nucleotides match TRBD1. Sequenced material: blood. The clonotype originates from a person between 18 and 75 years old in good health. DNA for the CDR3: TGTGCCAGCAGCACACGACAGGGGGCCAATTCACCCCTCCACTTT. Translating it yields CASSTRQGANSPLHF.